The T cell receptor (beta chain) under discussion was sequenced for a study of cytomegalovirus exposure and HLA in healthy donors. CDR1 and CDR2 (germline): LNHDA, SQIVND (reference sequence). CDR3 length equals 14 residues. J lost 5 bases, V lost 6 bases, and 8 bases had no gene match. While unrecorded immune exposures were likely, the donors were nominally healthy when sampled. PCR employed 60 Vbeta and 13 Jbeta primers. Profiling relied on immunoSEQ multiplex PCR, and the TCRdb table lists in-frame clones only, not all of them. The sample shows 100,000 to 150,000 clones, around 69% of them seen only once. This clone was counted between two and nine times.

The receptor's source is a man aged 45-60 years in good health and CMV-seropositive. V and J are TRBV19 and TRBJ2-7, with TRBD1 matching 9 bases. The sequenced material came from PBMCs. The DNA of the CDR3 is TGTGCCAGTAGCCGGACAGGGGTAACCCACGAGCAGTACTTC. Translation gives CASSRTGVTHEQYF.